This is a list of T cell receptor beta chains from one sample in a study of cytomegalovirus exposure and HLA in healthy donors. Repertoires were generated with immunoSEQ multiplex PCR, while TCRdb's copy carries only in-frame clones and drops some. The data contain fewer than 200,000 clones, roughly 85% of them seen just once; the ten biggest clones take up approximately 2%. Sample: PBMCs. These receptors all stem from a man younger than 30 in good health and CMV-seropositive. CDR3s include the opening cysteine and the closing phenylalanine or tryptophan. D genes are given only for firm matches. The size field is filled for only some rows; it gives once, few, many or a size class.

>TRBD2|.|TRBJ2-3|TRBV7-2
TGTGCCAGCAGCTTTAGCGGGGTAACCACAGATACGCAGTATTTT
CASSFSGVTTDTQYF
>.|.|TRBJ1-1|TRBV5-6
TGTGCCAGCAGCACTACCGAGTCCGACCTTTTGCCTGAAGCTTTCTTT
CASSTTESDLLPEAFF
>TRBD1|.|TRBJ1-4|TRBV7-7
TGTGCTAGCAGCTTCGGGACAGGGGAGAATGAAAAACTGTTTTTT
CASSFGTGENEKLFF
>TRBD1|.|TRBJ2-2|TRBV6-1
TGTGCCAGCGGTCCCGGGACAGGGGAGGTGGGGGAGCTGTTTTTT
CASGPGTGEVGELFF
>.|once|TRBJ1-1|TRBV21-1
TGTGCCAGCCCCGGGACCCCGGGGGGAACTGAAGCTTTCTTT
CASPGTPGGTEAFF
>.|.|TRBJ2-7|TRBV4-3
TGCGCCAGCAGCCAAGAGAGCGCCATGGGGGCCCAAAACTACGAGCAGTACTTC
CASSQESAMGAQNYEQYF
>.|.|TRBJ1-4|TRBV28
TGTGCCAGCCGACGGCGGGTTAATGAAAAACTGTTTTTT
CASRRRVNEKLFF
>.|.|TRBJ2-2|TRBV7-6
TGTGCCAGCAGCTACTCAGGAAAGAACACCGGGGAGCTGTTTTTT
CASSYSGKNTGELFF
>TRBD2|.|TRBJ2-2|TRBV30
TGTGCCTCGTCCCGGGGGGAGTCGAACACCGGGGAGCTGTTTTTT
CASSRGESNTGELFF
>.|once|TRBJ1-1|TRBV7-9
TGTGCCAGCAGCTTAGCGGCAAACACTGAAGCTTTCTTT
CASSLAANTEAFF
>.|.|TRBJ2-3|TRBV2
TGTGCCAGCCAGGACAGCAATGCAGATACGCAGTATTTT
CASQDSNADTQYF
>TRBD1|.|TRBJ2-2|TRBV5-4
TGTGCCAGCAGCTTGGCAGGGACAGGGAACACCGGGGAGCTGTTTTTT
CASSLAGTGNTGELFF
>.|.|TRBJ1-5|TRBV18
TGTGCCAGCTCACCCGGGACACCTGATAGCAATCAGCCCCAGCATTTT
CASSPGTPDSNQPQHF
>.|once|TRBJ1-2|TRBV6-5
TGTGCCAGCAGTTACGGTGGGGCGGGCTACACCTTC
CASSYGGAGYTF
>.|.|TRBJ2-7|TRBV18
TGTGCCAGCTCAACTGAGTCCTACGAGCAGTACTTC
CASSTESYEQYF
>.|.|TRBJ1-1|TRBV19
TGTGCCAGTAGTATAGAACCCACCGGGGCTGAAGCTTTCTTT
CASSIEPTGAEAFF
>.|.|TRBJ1-6|TRBV2
TGTGCCAGCAGAAACCTAGTGGATTCACCCCTCCACTTT
CASRNLVDSPLHF
>.|.|TRBJ1-3|TRBV11-3
TGTGCCAGCAGCTTACAGGGTACTGGAAACACCATATATTTT
CASSLQGTGNTIYF
>TRBD1|.|TRBJ2-7|TRBV6-1
TGTGCCAGCACCCGGGACAGGTTCGGCCCCTACGAGCAGTACTTC
CASTRDRFGPYEQYF
>TRBD2|.|TRBJ2-2|TRBV7-2
TGTGCCAGCAGCCGGGGACTAGCGGGGGAGCGAAGCCGGGAGCTGTTTTTT
CASSRGLAGERSRELFF
>TRBD2|once|TRBJ2-3|TRBV7-3
TGTGCCAGCAGCTTATCCGGGACTAGCGGGGGAAGCACAGATACGCAGTATTTT
CASSLSGTSGGSTDTQYF
>.|.|TRBJ2-7|TRBV4-2
TGTGCCAGCAGCCAAGCTGTCTACCCCTACGAGCAGTACTTC
CASSQAVYPYEQYF
>TRBD1|.|TRBJ1-1|TRBV14
TGTGCCAGCAGCCGAGACAGGGGGCTTACCACTGAAGCTTTCTTT
CASSRDRGLTTEAFF
>.|.|TRBJ2-3|TRBV5-6
TGTGCCAGCAGCTTGGCCGGGCGGGGTGCAGATACGCAGTATTTT
CASSLAGRGADTQYF
>.|.|TRBJ2-5|TRBV6-5
TGTGCCAGCAGTTACTCTACAGGATCCCAAGAGACCCAGTACTTC
CASSYSTGSQETQYF
>TRBD1|.|TRBJ1-2|TRBV5-4
TGTGCCAGCAGCGAGACAGGGGGCAGCAGTGGTGGCTACACCTTC
CASSETGGSSGGYTF